The 16 T cell receptor beta chains reported below all come from one sample, sequenced in a study of blood T cell repertoires in COVID-19. Clones were sequenced by immunoSEQ multiplex PCR, and TCRdb holds only the in-frame ones, with some missing. Among 300,000 or so clones, about 85% were seen once, and the ten largest hold less than 6%. The sample was PBMCs or T cells enriched from blood (not recorded which). All receptors derive from a woman younger than 45 who had recovered from COVID-19.

CDR3 amino acids: CAISAGGNEQFF. CDR3 DNA: TGTGCCATCAGTGCAGGGGGCAATGAGCAGTTCTTC. The V gene is TRBV10-3, the J gene TRBJ2-1; 7 bases fit TRBD1. This CDR3 region has 12 residues. After removal of 4 bases from V and 6 bases from J, the junction contained 0 bases not matched to a gene. The V gene's germline CDR1 is ENHRY and CDR2 SYGVKD.

This clone has just one count. The V call is TRBV5-5, the J call TRBJ2-7; TRBD1 might be the D (6 bases). Germline CDR1 SGHKS, CDR2 YYEKEE (reference sequence). The CDR3 is made up of 15 amino acids. V was trimmed by 3 bases and J by 2 bases, leaving 15 bases between them. This CDR3 is CASSYTLTGTYEQYF. In DNA, the CDR3 is TGTGCCAGCAGCTATACCTTGACAGGCACCTACGAGCAGTACTTC.

The chain carries TRBV3-1 (or the pseudogene TRBV3-2) and TRBJ1-2; 8 bases align to TRBD1. CDR3 size: 16 residues. After removal of 2 bases from V and 2 bases from J, the junction contained 7 bases not matched to a gene. CDR1 is LGHDT and CDR2 is YNNKEL in the germline V gene (reference sequence). As DNA, the CDR3 is TGTGCCAGCAGCCAATTTCCGGGACAGGACAACTATGGCTACACCTTC. Translating it yields CASSQFPGQDNYGYTF.

The chain has TRBV6-5 and TRBJ1-2; unclear D gene. The V end was cut by 5 bases, the J end by 2 bases, with 15 bases between. The CDR3 contains 15 residues. CDR1 and CDR2 from the germline V gene are MNHEY and SVGAGI. CDR3 DNA sequence: TGTGCCAGCAGTACCTATCGTGGTCCAAACTATGGCTACACCTTC. It specifies CASSTYRGPNYGYTF.

This clone came up once. The chain employs TRBV4-3 and TRBJ2-5; 15 bases line up with TRBD2. Trimming removed 4 bases from V and 5 bases from J; junction bases left unmatched: 5. This CDR3 contains 16 residues. The germline V gene encodes CDR1 LGHNA and CDR2 YSLEER. The CDR3 sequence is CASSPGLAGGQETQYF. CDR3 bases: TGCGCCAGCAGCCCCGGACTAGCGGGGGGGCAGGAGACCCAGTACTTC.

This clone was counted between two and nine times. The rearrangement uses TRBV5-6 and TRBJ1-1, with D unclear. V gave up 0 bases and J gave up 4 bases, with 25 bases separating them. This CDR3 has 19 amino acids. From germline, CDR1 is SGHDT and CDR2 YYEEEE. CDR3 nucleotides: TGTGCCAGCAGCTTGGCCGTTGGCGGGGTCTTAAACCTAATCACTGAAGCTTTCTTT. Amino acids: CASSLAVGGVLNLITEAFF. The variable domain in full, with the rest retrieved from reference TRBV5-6 and TRBJ1-1, is DAGVTQSPTHLIKTRGQQVTLRCSPKSGHDTVSWYQQALGQGPQFIFQYYEEEERQRGNFPDRFSGHQFPNYSSELNVNALLLGDSALYLCASSLAVGGVLNLITEAFFGQGTRLTVV.

The chain couples TRBV7-2 to TRBJ1-6; 8 positions match TRBD1. Germline CDR1 and CDR2: SGHTA and FQGNSA. Unmatched junction bases numbered 9, after V lost 1 base and J lost 4 bases. This CDR3 has 18 residues. The CDR3 DNA reads as TGTGCCAGCAGCTTAGATCCAGGGGGCATAAGGTATAATTCACCCCTCCACTTT. Translation: CASSLDPGGIRYNSPLHF.

V and J are TRBV7-9 and TRBJ1-5; weak D call: TRBD1 (5 bases). Trimming took 5 bases from V and 2 from J, leaving 22 bases between them. The germline gives CDR1 SEHNR, CDR2 FQNEAQ (reference sequence). The CDR3 is 18 residues long. The CDR3, as DNA: TGTGCCAGCAGCGCGGGCGTAGGGGAGGTCCATCGCAATCAGCCCCAGCATTTT. Amino acid sequence: CASSAGVGEVHRNQPQHF.

As DNA, the CDR3 is TGTGCCAGCAGCAGGACAGGTTCCTACAATGAGCAGTTCTTC. It specifies CASSRTGSYNEQFF. The gene calls are TRBV2 and TRBJ2-1, with TRBD1 matching over 7 bases. CDR1 and CDR2 from the germline V gene are SNHLY and FYNNEI. This CDR3 spans 14 amino acids. Trimming at V came to 6 bases and at J to 1 base, leaving 3 bases not matched to a gene.

The CDR3 DNA is TGTGCCAGCAGCCAAGGTACAGGGTTTGAAAAACTGTTTTTT. Translation gives CASSQGTGFEKLFF. This rearrangement joins TRBV3-1 (or the pseudogene TRBV3-2) to TRBJ1-4, with D maybe TRBD1 (6 bases). Trimming removed 1 base from V and 7 bases from J, with 10 bases in between. This CDR3 is built from 14 residues. Germline CDR1 is LGHDT and CDR2 is YNNKEL (reference sequence).

This rearrangement joins TRBV5-4 to TRBJ1-3; no clear D. CDR3 length: 14 amino acids. Germline CDR1 is SGHNT and CDR2 is YYREEE (reference sequence). V was pared by 1 base and J by 0 bases, with 5 bases between. CDR3 nucleotides: TGTGCCAGCAGCTTGTTCAGCTCTGGAAACACCATATATTTT. Translation gives CASSLFSSGNTIYF.

The V gene is TRBV13, the J gene TRBJ1-1, with D hard to call. Germline assignment: CDR1 PRHDT and CDR2 FYEKMQ (reference sequence). CDR3 length equals 11 residues. V lost 2 bases and J lost 6, with 4 bases in between. CDR3 loop: CASSLYSEAFF. The CDR3, as DNA: TGTGCCAGCAGCTTATATTCTGAAGCTTTCTTT.

The rearrangement joins TRBV30 to TRBJ1-5; D is uncertain. V was shortened by 3 bases and J by 3 bases, with 18 bases between the two germline ends. Germline V CDR1 and CDR2: GTSNPN, SVGIG (reference sequence). The CDR3 extends over 16 amino acids. The CDR3 DNA reads TGTGCCTGGAGCGCCTCTCAGGCCCGAAACAATCAGCCCCAGCATTTT. This translates into CAWSASQARNNQPQHF.

The rearrangement links TRBV27 to TRBJ2-7, with D possibly TRBD2 on 6 matching bases. From germline, CDR1 is MNHEY and CDR2 SMNVEV (reference sequence). This CDR3 has 13 residues. Trimming took 6 bases from V and 5 from J, leaving 14 bases between them. The CDR3 coding sequence is TGTGCCAGCAGCGGAGGAGGGGTCCACGAGCAGTACTTC. It specifies CASSGGGVHEQYF.

In its sample, this clone was seen once. The rearrangement joins TRBV2 to TRBJ1-5, with D unclear. V gave up 5 bases and J gave up 7 bases, with 15 bases separating them. There are 14 residues in the CDR3. CDR1 is SNHLY and CDR2 is FYNNEI in the germline V gene. The CDR3 bases are TGTGCCAGCAGTTGGACTGGCGATTTCCAGCCCCAGCATTTT. As protein: CASSWTGDFQPQHF.

The V call is TRBV7-9, the J call TRBJ1-2; 7 positions agree with TRBD1. Looked up from germline, CDR1 is SEHNR and CDR2 is FQNEAQ (reference sequence). Unmatched junction bases numbered 14, after V lost 5 bases and J lost 5 bases. The CDR3 consists of 16 residues. In DNA form, the CDR3 reads TGTGCCAGCAGCACAAGACAGGGATCTCTAACTTATGGCTACACCTTC. Translating gives CASSTRQGSLTYGYTF.